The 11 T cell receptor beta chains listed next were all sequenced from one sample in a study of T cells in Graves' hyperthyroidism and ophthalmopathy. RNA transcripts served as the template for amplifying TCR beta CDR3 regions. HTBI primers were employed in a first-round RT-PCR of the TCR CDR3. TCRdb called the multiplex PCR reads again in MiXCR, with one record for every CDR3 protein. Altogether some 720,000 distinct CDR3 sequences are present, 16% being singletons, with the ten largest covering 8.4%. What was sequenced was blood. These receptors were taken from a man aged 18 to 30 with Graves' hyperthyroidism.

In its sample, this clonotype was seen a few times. The CDR3 nucleotides are TGCGCCAGCAGCCCCTTAGACAGGGGGTATGGCTACACCTTC. This gives the protein CASSPLDRGYGYTF. The chain has TRBV5-1 and TRBJ1-2; TRBD1 aligns across 9 bases. This CDR3 has 14 residues. The germline V gene encodes CDR1 SGHRS and CDR2 YFSETQ. Trimming cost V 4 bases and J 5 bases; bases outside gene matches: 6.

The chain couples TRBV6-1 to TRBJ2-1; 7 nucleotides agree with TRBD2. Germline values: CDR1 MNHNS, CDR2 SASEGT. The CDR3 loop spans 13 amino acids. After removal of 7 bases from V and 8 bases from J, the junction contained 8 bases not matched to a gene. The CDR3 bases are TGTGCCAGCATCCCTGGCGGGAGAGATGAGCAGTTCTTC. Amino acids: CASIPGGRDEQFF.

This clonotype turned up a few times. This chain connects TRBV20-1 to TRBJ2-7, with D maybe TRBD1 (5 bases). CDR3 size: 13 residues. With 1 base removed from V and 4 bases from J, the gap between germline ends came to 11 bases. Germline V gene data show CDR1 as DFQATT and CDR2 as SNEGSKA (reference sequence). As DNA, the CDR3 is TGCAGTGCTAGAGGACCAGGGATTTACGAGCAGTACTTC. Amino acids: CSARGPGIYEQYF.

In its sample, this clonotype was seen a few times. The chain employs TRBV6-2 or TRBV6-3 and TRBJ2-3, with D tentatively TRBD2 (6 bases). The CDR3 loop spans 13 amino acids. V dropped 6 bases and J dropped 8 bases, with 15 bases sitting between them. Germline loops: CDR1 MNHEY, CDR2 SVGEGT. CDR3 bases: TGTGCCAGCAGCCACGACTGGGGAGGTACGCAGTATTTT. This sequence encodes CASSHDWGGTQYF.

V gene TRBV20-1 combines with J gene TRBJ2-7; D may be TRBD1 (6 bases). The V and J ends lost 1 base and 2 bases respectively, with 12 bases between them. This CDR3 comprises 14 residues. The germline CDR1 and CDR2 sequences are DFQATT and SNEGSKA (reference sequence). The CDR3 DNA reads TGCAGTGCTAGAGCCTCTAAGGGGGCCTACGAGCAGTACTTC. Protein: CSARASKGAYEQYF.

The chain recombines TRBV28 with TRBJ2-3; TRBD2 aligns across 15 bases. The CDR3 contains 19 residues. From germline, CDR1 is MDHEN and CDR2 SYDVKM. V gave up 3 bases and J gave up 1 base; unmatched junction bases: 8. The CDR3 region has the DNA TGTGCCAGCAGTTTCGGGGGGACTAGCGGGAGGTGGGGCACAGATACGCAGTATTTT. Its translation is CASSFGGTSGRWGTDTQYF.

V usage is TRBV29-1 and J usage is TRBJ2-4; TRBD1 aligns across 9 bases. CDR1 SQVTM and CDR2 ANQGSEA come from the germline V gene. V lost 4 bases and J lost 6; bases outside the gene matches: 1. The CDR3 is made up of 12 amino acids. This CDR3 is CSVGQGGNIQYF. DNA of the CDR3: TGCAGCGTTGGACAGGGGGGAAACATTCAGTACTTC.

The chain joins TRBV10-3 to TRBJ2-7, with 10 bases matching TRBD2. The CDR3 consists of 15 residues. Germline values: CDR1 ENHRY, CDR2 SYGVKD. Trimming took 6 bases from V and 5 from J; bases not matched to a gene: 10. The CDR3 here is CAIRNSSGSGNEQYF. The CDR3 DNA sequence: TGTGCCATCAGAAACTCTAGCGGGAGTGGGAACGAGCAGTACTTC.

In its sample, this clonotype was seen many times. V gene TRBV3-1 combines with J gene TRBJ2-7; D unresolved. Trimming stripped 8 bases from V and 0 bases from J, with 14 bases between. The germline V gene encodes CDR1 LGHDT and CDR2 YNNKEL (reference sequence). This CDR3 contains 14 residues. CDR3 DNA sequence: TGTGCCAGCGGTCTATCTATGAGCTCCTACGAGCAGTACTTC. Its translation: CASGLSMSSYEQYF.

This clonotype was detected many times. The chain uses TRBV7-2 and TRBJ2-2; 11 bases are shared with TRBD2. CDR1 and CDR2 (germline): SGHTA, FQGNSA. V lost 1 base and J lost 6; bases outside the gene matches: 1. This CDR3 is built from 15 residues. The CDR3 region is CASSLVLAGAGELFF. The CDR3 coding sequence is TGTGCCAGCAGCTTAGTACTAGCGGGAGCCGGGGAGCTGTTTTTT. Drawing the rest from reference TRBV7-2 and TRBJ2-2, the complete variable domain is GAGVSQSPSNKVTEKGKDVELRCDPISGHTALYWYRQSLGQGLEFLIYFQGNSAPDKSGLPSDRFSAERTGGSVSTLTIQRTQQEDSAVYLCASSLVLAGAGELFFGEGSRLTVL.

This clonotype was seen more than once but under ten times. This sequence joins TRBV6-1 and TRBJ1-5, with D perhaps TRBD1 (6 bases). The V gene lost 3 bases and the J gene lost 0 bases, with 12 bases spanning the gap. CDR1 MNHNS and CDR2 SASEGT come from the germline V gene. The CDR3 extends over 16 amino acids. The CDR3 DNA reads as TGTGCCAGCAGTGAGAGACAGGTCCATAGCAATCAGCCCCAGCATTTT. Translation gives CASSERQVHSNQPQHF.